One and the same sample provided the 7 T cell receptor beta chains below, sequenced in a study of T cells in Graves' hyperthyroidism and ophthalmopathy. TCR beta CDR3 sequences were amplified from RNA transcripts. Carried out on the TCR CDR3, a first-round RT-PCR used the HTBI primer set. TCRdb fed the multiplex PCR reads into MiXCR, producing one record per CDR3 protein. The sample holds about 560,000 distinct CDR3 sequences; around 42% are singletons and the top ten take roughly 8.2%. Sample: peripheral blood or thyroid tissue (not recorded which). These receptors were taken from a woman aged 18-35 years with Graves' hyperthyroidism.

This clonotype was detected ten times or more. The chain couples TRBV6-4 to TRBJ1-6, with D maybe TRBD1 (5 bases). Trimming shortened V by 6 bases and J by 5 bases, and 11 bases separated the two germline ends. Germline lookup yields CDR1 MRHNA and CDR2 SNTAGT. This CDR3 has 14 residues. DNA of the CDR3: TGTGCCAGCAGGCAGGGTCGCGATAATTCACCCCTCCACTTT. Translated, it gives CASRQGRDNSPLHF.

This chain connects TRBV19 to TRBJ1-1; TRBD1 might be the D (5 bases). CDR1 is LNHDA, CDR2 SQIVND, per germline (reference sequence). Trimming cost V 4 bases and J 3 bases, with 21 bases left between them. The CDR3 runs 17 residues. The chain's CDR3 is CASSTFGTTLGYTEAFF. Written as DNA, the CDR3 is TGTGCCAGTAGTACCTTTGGGACCACCTTGGGTTACACTGAAGCTTTCTTT.

In the case of this clonotype: Sequence at one end of the junction differs from germline and may be a read error. J is TRBJ2-7 and V is TRBV20-1, with 9 nucleotides matching TRBD2. There are 14 residues in the CDR3. Germline assignment: CDR1 DFQATT and CDR2 SNEGSKA (reference sequence). CDR3 sequence reads: CSARRLAGRYEQHF. The CDR3 coding sequence is TGCAGTGCTAGGAGGCTAGCGGGACGATACGAGCAGCACTTC.

V is TRBV15 and J is TRBJ1-4; D is perhaps TRBD1 (5 bases). The CDR3 has 13 amino acids. Looked up from germline, CDR1 is LNHNV and CDR2 is YYDKDF (reference sequence). The germline V and J ends were trimmed by 0 bases and 14 bases, with 13 bases remaining between them. Here the CDR3 DNA reads TGTGCCACCAGCAGAGACGCGCAGGGAACGCTGTTTTTT. It encodes CATSRDAQGTLFF.

The table lists this clonotype with a few counts. V usage is TRBV7-2 and J usage is TRBJ1-2; 10 bases map to TRBD1. Germline V lookup: CDR1 SGHTA, CDR2 FQGNSA. The CDR3 is made up of 17 amino acids. J gave up 4 bases and V 2 bases, and 10 bases lay outside the gene matches. In DNA form, the CDR3 reads TGTGCCAGCAGCTTAAACTCAAGACAGGGGGCTACCTATGGCTACACCTTC. Its protein product is CASSLNSRQGATYGYTF.

For this clonotype: One junction end does not reproduce the germline sequence, and a read error may be involved. This chain uses TRBV24-1 with TRBJ1-5; 7 bases align to TRBD1. CDR1 KGHDR and CDR2 SFDVKD come from the germline V gene. This CDR3 comprises 15 residues. The CDR3 DNA is TGTGCCAGCAGTTTATATTACAGGGGTAATCAGCCCCAGCATTTT. Amino acid sequence: CASSLYYRGNQPQHF.

This clonotype was observed a few times. The genes are TRBV2 and TRBJ2-3; 8 nucleotides align to TRBD1. Germline CDR1 and CDR2: SNHLY and FYNNEI. V trimming: 4 bases; J trimming: 6 bases; junction bases outside the gene matches: 6. The CDR3 spans 14 residues. Here the CDR3 DNA reads TGTGCCAGCAGTGTGGGACAGGTGTCGGATACGCAGTATTTT. It translates to CASSVGQVSDTQYF.